This T cell receptor beta chain was obtained from a study of blood T cell repertoires in COVID-19. This clone was detected once. Clones were read by immunoSEQ multiplex PCR, and TCRdb kept only the in-frame ones, dropping some. Among 450,000 to 600,000 clones listed, about nine tenths were seen once. CDR1 is MGHRA, CDR2 YSYEKL, per germline. Germline trimming cut 3 bases from V and 5 bases from J; bases unmatched to any gene: 8. CDR3 length: 17 amino acids. This TCR came from a woman aged 18-29 years who had recovered from COVID-19. The chain couples TRBV4-1 to TRBJ2-5; TRBD2 matches at 14 bases. The sample was PBMCs or T cells enriched from blood (not recorded which). For the CDR3, the DNA is TGCGCCAGCAGCCAGGCGACTAGCGGGGGGGCCCACGAGACCCAGTACTTC. Translation: CASSQATSGGAHETQYF.